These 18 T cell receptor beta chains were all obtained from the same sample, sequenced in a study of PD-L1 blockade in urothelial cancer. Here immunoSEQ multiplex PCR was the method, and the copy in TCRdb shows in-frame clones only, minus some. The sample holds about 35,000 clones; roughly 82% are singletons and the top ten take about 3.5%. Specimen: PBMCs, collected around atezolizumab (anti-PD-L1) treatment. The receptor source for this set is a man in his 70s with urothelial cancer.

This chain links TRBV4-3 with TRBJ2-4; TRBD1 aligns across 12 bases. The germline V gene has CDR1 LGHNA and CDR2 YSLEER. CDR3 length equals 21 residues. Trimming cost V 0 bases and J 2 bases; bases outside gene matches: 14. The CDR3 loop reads CASSQERLGQGAKLTKNIQYF. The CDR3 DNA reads TGCGCCAGCAGCCAAGAGAGGTTGGGACAGGGGGCCAAGTTGACCAAAAACATTCAGTACTTC.

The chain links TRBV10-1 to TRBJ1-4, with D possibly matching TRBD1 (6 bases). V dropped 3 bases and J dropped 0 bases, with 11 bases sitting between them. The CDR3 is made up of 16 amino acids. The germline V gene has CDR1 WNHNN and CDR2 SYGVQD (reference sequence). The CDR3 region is CASSERGGATNEKLFF. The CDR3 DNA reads TGCGCCAGCAGTGAAAGAGGGGGGGCAACTAATGAAAAACTGTTTTTT.

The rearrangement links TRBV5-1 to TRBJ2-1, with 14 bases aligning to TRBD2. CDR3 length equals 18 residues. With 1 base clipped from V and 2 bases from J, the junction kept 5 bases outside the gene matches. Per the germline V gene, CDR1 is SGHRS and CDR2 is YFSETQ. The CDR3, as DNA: TGCGCCAGCAGCTTGAGGACTAGCGGGGGGTCCCCCTACAATGAGCAGTTCTTC. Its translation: CASSLRTSGGSPYNEQFF.

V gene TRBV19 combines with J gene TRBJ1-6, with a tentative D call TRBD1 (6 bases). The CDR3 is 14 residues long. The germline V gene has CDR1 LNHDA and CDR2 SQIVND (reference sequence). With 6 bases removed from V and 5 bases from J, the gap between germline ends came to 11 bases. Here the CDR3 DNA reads TGTGCCAGTAGAACCGGGACAAATAATTCACCCCTCCACTTT. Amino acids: CASRTGTNNSPLHF.

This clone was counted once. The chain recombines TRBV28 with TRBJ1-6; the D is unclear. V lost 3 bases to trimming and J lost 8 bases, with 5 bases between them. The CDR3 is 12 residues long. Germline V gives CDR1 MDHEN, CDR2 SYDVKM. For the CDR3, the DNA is TGTGCCAGCAGTTTTCCGGATTCACCCCTCCACTTT. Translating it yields CASSFPDSPLHF.

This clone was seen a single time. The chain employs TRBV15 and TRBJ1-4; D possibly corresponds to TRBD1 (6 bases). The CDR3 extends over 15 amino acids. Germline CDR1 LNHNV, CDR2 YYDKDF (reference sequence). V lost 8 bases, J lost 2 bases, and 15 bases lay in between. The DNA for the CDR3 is TGTGCCACCCGGGCGGGGGGGCCCACTAATGAAAAACTGTTTTTT. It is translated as CATRAGGPTNEKLFF.

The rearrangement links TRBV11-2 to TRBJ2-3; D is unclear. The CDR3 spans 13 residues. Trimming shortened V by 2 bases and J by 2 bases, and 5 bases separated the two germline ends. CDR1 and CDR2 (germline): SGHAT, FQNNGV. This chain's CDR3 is CASSLILTDTQYF. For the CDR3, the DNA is TGTGCCAGCAGCTTAATCCTCACAGATACGCAGTATTTT.

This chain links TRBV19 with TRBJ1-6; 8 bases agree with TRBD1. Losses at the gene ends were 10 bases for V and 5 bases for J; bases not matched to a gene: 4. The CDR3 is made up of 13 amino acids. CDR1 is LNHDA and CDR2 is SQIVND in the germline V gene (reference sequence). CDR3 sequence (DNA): TGTGCCACCGGACAGGGAAATAATTCACCCCTCCACTTT. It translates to CATGQGNNSPLHF.

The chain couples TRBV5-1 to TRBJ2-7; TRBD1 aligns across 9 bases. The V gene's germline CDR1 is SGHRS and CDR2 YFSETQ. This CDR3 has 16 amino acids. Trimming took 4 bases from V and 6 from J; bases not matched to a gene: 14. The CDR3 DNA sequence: TGCGCCAGCAGCCCACCTACACTGACAGGGGGAGGCGAGCAGTACTTC. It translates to CASSPPTLTGGGEQYF.

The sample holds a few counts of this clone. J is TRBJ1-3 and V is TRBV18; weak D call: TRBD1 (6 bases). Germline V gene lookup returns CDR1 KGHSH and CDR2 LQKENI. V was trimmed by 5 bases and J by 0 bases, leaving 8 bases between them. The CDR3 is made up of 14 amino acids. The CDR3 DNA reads TGTGCCAGCTCATCAGGGGTCTCTGGAAACACCATATATTTT. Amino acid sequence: CASSSGVSGNTIYF.

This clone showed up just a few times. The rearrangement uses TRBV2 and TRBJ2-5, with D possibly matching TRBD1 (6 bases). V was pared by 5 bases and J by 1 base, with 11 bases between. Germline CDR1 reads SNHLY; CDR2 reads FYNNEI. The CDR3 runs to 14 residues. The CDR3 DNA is TGTGCCAGCAGTTGGGACAAACTCCAAGAGACCCAGTACTTC. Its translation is CASSWDKLQETQYF.

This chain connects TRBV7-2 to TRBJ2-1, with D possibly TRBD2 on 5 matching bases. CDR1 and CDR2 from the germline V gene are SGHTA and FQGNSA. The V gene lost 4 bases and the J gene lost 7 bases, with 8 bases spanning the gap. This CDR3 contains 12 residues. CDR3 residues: CASSSGVNEQFF. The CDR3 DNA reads TGTGCCAGCAGCTCCGGGGTTAATGAGCAGTTCTTC. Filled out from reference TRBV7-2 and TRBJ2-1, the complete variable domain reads GAGVSQSPSNKVTEKGKDVELRCDPISGHTALYWYRQSLGQGLEFLIYFQGNSAPDKSGLPSDRFSAERTGGSVSTLTIQRTQQEDSAVYLCASSSGVNEQFFGPGTRLTVL.

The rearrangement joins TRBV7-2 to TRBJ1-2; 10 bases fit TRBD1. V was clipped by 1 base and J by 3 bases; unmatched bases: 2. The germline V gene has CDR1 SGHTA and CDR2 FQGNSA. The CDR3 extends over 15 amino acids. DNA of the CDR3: TGTGCCAGCAGCTTAGTCGGGACAGGGGACTATGGCTACACCTTC. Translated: CASSLVGTGDYGYTF.

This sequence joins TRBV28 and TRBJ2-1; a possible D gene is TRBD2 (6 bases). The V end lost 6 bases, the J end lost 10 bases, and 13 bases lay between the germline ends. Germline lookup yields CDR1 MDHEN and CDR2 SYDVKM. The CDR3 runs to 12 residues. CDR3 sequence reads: CASRWLEGEQFF. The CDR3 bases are TGTGCCAGCAGATGGTTGGAGGGAGAGCAGTTCTTC.

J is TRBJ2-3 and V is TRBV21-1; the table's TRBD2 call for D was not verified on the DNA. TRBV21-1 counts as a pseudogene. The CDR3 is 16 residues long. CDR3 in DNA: TGTGCCAGCAGCAATTTCCAAGCGGAATCCACAGATACGCAGTATTTT. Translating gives CASSNFQAESTDTQYF.

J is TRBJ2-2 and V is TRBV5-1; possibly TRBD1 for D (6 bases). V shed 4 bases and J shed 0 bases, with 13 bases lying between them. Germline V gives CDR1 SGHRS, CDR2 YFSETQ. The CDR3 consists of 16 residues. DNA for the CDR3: TGCGCCAGCAGCGGAACCGGGACATCGAACACCGGGGAGCTGTTTTTT. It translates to CASSGTGTSNTGELFF.

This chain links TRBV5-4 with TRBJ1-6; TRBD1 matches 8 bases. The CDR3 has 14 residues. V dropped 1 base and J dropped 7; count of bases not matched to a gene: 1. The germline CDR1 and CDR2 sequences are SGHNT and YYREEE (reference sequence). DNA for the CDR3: TGTGCCAGCAGCTTGAGGGACAGGAATTCACCCCTCCACTTT. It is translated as CASSLRDRNSPLHF.

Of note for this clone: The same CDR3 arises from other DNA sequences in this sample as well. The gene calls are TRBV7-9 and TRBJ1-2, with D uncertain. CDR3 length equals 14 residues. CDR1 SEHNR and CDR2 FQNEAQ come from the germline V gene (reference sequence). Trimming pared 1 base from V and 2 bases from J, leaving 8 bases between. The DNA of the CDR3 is TGTGCCAGCAGCTTAGGGCAAAACAACTATGGCTACACCTTC. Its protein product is CASSLGQNNYGYTF.